This is a list of T cell receptor beta chains from one sample in a study of shared clonotypes between healthy human individuals. The assay was immunoSEQ multiplex PCR, and TCRdb's table has in-frame clones only and misses some. The table shows around 2,000,000 clones, with roughly 94% occurring only once. The sample taken for sequencing was naive CD4+ T cells sorted from blood. The receptors were sampled from a man between 18 and 29 years old in good health. Each CDR3 is given with its conserved first and last residue. The D gene is left open where the match is weak. Some rows have no size entry. The others give once, few or many, or a class for an expanded clone.

v_call	clone_size	j_call	d_call	cdr3_nt	cdr3_aa
TRBV7-2	.	TRBJ2-1	.	TGTGCCAGCAGCTTAAGGTTGCCAAGCAACTCGGCTGGGAATGAGCAGTTCTTC	CASSLRLPSNSAGNEQFF
TRBV20-1	.	TRBJ2-7	.	TGCAGTGCCCTCGTCGGCTACGAGCAGTACTTC	CSALVGYEQYF
TRBV27	.	TRBJ2-7	.	TGTGCCAGCCCCAAAATACTAGAGGGGCGCTACGAGCAGTACTTC	CASPKILEGRYEQYF
TRBV7-2	.	TRBJ2-7	.	TGTGCCAGCAGCTTAGGAAGACTAGGGTTCGAGCAGTACTTC	CASSLGRLGFEQYF
TRBV28	.	TRBJ1-1	.	TGTGCCAGCAGTTTATTCCCGTCCTTAAGCACTGAAGCTTTCTTT	CASSLFPSLSTEAFF
TRBV28	.	TRBJ2-1	.	TGTGCCAGCAGTTTAACAGGGCATTTCTCCAATGAGCAGTTCTTC	CASSLTGHFSNEQFF
TRBV4-1	.	TRBJ2-2	.	TGCGCCAGCAGCCGGGGACTCCCTATGGACACCGGGGAGCTGTTTTTT	CASSRGLPMDTGELFF
TRBV6-5	.	TRBJ1-2	.	TGTGCCAGCAGTTACAAGGGGGAGAGCTATGGCTACACCTTC	CASSYKGESYGYTF
TRBV5-1	.	TRBJ2-2	.	TGCGCCAGCGGGTCCGGACAGTCATCCACCGGGGAGCTGTTTTTT	CASGSGQSSTGELFF
TRBV11-2	.	TRBJ2-3	.	TGTGCCAGCACCACACCCCCGCTCCCCCTTACAGATACGCAGTATTTT	CASTTPPLPLTDTQYF
TRBV13	.	TRBJ1-1	.	TGTGCCAGCTTCCGGGTCGACACTGAAGCTTTCTTT	CASFRVDTEAFF
TRBV30	.	TRBJ2-5	.	TGTGCCTGGAGTGTACTAGCTGGGGAGACCCAGTACTTC	CAWSVLAGETQYF
TRBV10-3	once	TRBJ2-7	TRBD1	TGTGCCATCAGTGACGGGACAGGACTTTACGAGCAGTACTTC	CAISDGTGLYEQYF
TRBV5-6	once	TRBJ2-1	TRBD2	TGTGCCAGCAGCTTCCAAGCGGGAGCAGGCAATGAGCAGTTCTTC	CASSFQAGAGNEQFF
TRBV6-1	.	TRBJ1-5	.	TGTGCCAGCAGTACAGAGAGGAATAGCAATCAGCCCCAGCATTTT	CASSTERNSNQPQHF
TRBV7-2	once	TRBJ2-3	.	TGTGCCAGCTCCGTAGGAGGAGATACGCAGTATTTT	CASSVGGDTQYF
TRBV30	.	TRBJ1-3	TRBD1	TGTGCCTGGAGTGGGGACAGGGCTGGAAACACCATATATTTT	CAWSGDRAGNTIYF
TRBV6-5	.	TRBJ1-2	.	TGTGCCAGCAGAGGACAGCTTAACTATGGCTACACCTTC	CASRGQLNYGYTF
TRBV5-4	.	TRBJ2-5	.	TGTGCCAGCAGCTCTGGGCAGGCCAAAGAGACCCAGTACTTC	CASSSGQAKETQYF
TRBV18	.	TRBJ1-4	.	TGTGCCAGCTCACCCGCAACTAATGAAAAACTGTTTTTT	CASSPATNEKLFF
TRBV6-8	.	TRBJ2-7	.	TGTGCCAGCAGTTACCGGGACGATGAAGGCTACGAGCAGTACTTC	CASSYRDDEGYEQYF